This T cell receptor (beta chain) emerged from a study of blood T cell repertoires in COVID-19. Study-level information: Spain, Italy and the United States supplied samples that represented acute and convalescent COVID-19. From T cells, B-cell-depleted T cells, or PBMCs came the material, which was cDNA or gDNA.

Profiling relied on immunoSEQ multiplex PCR, and the TCRdb table lists in-frame clones only, not all of them. The table has around 480,000 clones, around 90% seen once. This clone was seen only once. Looked up from germline, CDR1 is LGHDT and CDR2 is YNNKEL (reference sequence). The CDR3 consists of 15 residues. The V gene end was trimmed by 3 bases and the J gene end by 3 bases; junction bases not matched to a gene: 4. The study recruited people aged roughly 18 to 89 years across roughly 23 US areas. The sequence derives from a young woman who had recovered from COVID-19. The sequencing sample was made of PBMCs or T cells enriched from blood (not recorded which). This chain joins TRBV3-1 (or the pseudogene TRBV3-2) and TRBJ2-4; 8 positions match TRBD2. CDR3 loop: CASSQRGADKNIQYF. The DNA for the CDR3 is TGTGCCAGCAGCCAGCGGGGGGCGGACAAAAACATTCAGTACTTC.